Listed below are T cell receptor beta chains from one sample, sequenced in a study of T cell responses to AZD1222 COVID-19 vaccine. The data were produced by immunoSEQ multiplex PCR, yet TCRdb's version contains in-frame clones alone and is incomplete. The table lists 120,000 to 150,000 clones, 80% to 85% of them singletons. Sequencing was performed on peripheral blood, taken on day 0 of MenACWY control vaccination. These receptors all come from an adult in good health. Both conserved end residues are part of each CDR3. The D gene is left open where the match is weak. Not all rows give a size; the values are once, few, many and, for expanded clones, a class.

D gene | J gene | V gene | clone size | CDR3 DNA | CDR3 protein
TRBD2 | TRBJ2-1 | TRBV18 | NA | TGTGCCAGCTCACCGCGGCTAGCGGGGGGGCGGAATACCCATGAGCAGTTCTTC | CASSPRLAGGRNTHEQFF
TRBD1 | TRBJ2-3 | TRBV6-1 | NA | TGTGCCAGCAGTGAAAGACAGGGCCTTATACCCTATAGCAATCAGCCCCAGTATTTT | CASSERQGLIPYSNQPQYF
NA | TRBJ2-2 | TRBV3-1/TRBV3-2 | NA | TGTGCCAGCAGCCAAGCTGCCTCCGGGGAGCTGTTTTTT | CASSQAASGELFF
NA | TRBJ1-3 | TRBV2 | few | TGTGCCAGCAGTTCCCTGACTGGAAACACCATATATTTT | CASSSLTGNTIYF
NA | TRBJ2-7 | TRBV21-1 | NA | TGTGCCAGCTCTATGTGGGAGCAGTACTTC | CASSMWEQYF
NA | TRBJ1-1 | TRBV6-6 | NA | TGTGCCAGCAGTTACGCGGCTGAAGCTTTCTTT | CASSYAAEAFF
TRBD2 | TRBJ2-3 | TRBV11-3 | few | TGTGCCAGCAGCTTAGGGCTCTGGACTAGCGGTATTAGCACAGATACGCAGTATTTT | CASSLGLWTSGISTDTQYF
NA | TRBJ2-5 | TRBV2 | once | TGTGCCAGCAGTGGGCCGGGCCCGCGAGGGGGAGAGACCCAGTACTTC | CASSGPGPRGGETQYF
NA | TRBJ2-1 | TRBV18 | once | TGTGCCAGCTCACCAGCACCAAACAATGAGCAGTTCTTC | CASSPAPNNEQFF
TRBD1 | TRBJ1-2 | TRBV7-9 | NA | TGTGCCAGCAGCGAAGGGACAGGGTTCCTCCCCACCTTC | CASSEGTGFLPTF
NA | TRBJ2-2 | TRBV10-2 | once | TGCGCCAGCAGCCCGACCGGTTTTTTGAACACCGGGGAGCTGTTTTTT | CASSPTGFLNTGELFF
NA | TRBJ1-1 | TRBV6-5 | NA | TGTGCCAGCAGTTACGATCTCGGCACTGAAGCTTTCTTT | CASSYDLGTEAFF
NA | TRBJ1-2 | TRBV29-1 | NA | TGCAGCGTTGAAGTATTGGAGTATGGCTACACCTTC | CSVEVLEYGYTF
NA | TRBJ1-3 | TRBV6-5 | NA | TGTGCCAGCAGTAGACCGGGGTCAGGAAACACCATATATTTT | CASSRPGSGNTIYF
NA | TRBJ1-6 | TRBV3-1/TRBV3-2 | NA | TGTGCCAGCGGCACAACGAATTCACCCCTCCACTTT | CASGTTNSPLHF
NA | TRBJ1-2 | TRBV7-9 | NA | TGTGCCAGCAGCTTAGCGACCCAGGTCCTCCCACCCACCTTC | CASSLATQVLPPTF
NA | TRBJ1-1 | TRBV9 | NA | TGTGCCAGCAGCCCCCAACGGGGTGGAACTGAAGCTTTCTTT | CASSPQRGGTEAFF
TRBD1 | TRBJ2-5 | TRBV30 | few | TGTGCCTGGAGGGGGGACAGCAGGGAGACCCAGTACTTC | CAWRGDSRETQYF
NA | TRBJ2-1 | TRBV11-3 | NA | TGTGCCAGCAGCCCACGCCCGGATGGAGAGCAGTTCTTC | CASSPRPDGEQFF
TRBD2 | TRBJ2-5 | TRBV24-1 | NA | TGTGCCACCAGTGACCCCGGGACTAGCGGGGGGCTAAGGGGAGAGACCCAGTACTTC | CATSDPGTSGGLRGETQYF
NA | TRBJ1-2 | TRBV7-6 | NA | TGTGCCAGCAAGCGGAGGCACTATGGCTACACCTTC | CASKRRHYGYTF
NA | TRBJ2-1 | TRBV7-9 | NA | TGTGCCAGCAGCAGTCCGGGTCTCCGAACGAATGAGCAGTTCTTC | CASSSPGLRTNEQFF
TRBD1 | TRBJ1-1 | TRBV5-1 | NA | TGCGCCAGCAGCTTGGTGGGGGACAGGGCCGAAGCTTTCTTT | CASSLVGDRAEAFF
TRBD1 | TRBJ1-6 | TRBV6-2/TRBV6-3 | NA | TGTGCCAGCAGTCTGACAGGGGGTACTTCACCCCTCCACTTT | CASSLTGGTSPLHF
NA | TRBJ1-2 | TRBV28 | NA | TGTGCCAGCAGTTTACCGACACAGAACTATGGCTACACCTTC | CASSLPTQNYGYTF
NA | TRBJ2-2 | TRBV7-7 | NA | TGTGCCAGCAGCTTAGCGGCTAAGAACACCGGGGAGCTGTTTTTT | CASSLAAKNTGELFF
NA | TRBJ1-5 | TRBV2 | NA | TGTGCCAGCAGAGTGGAGGGTTTGAGCAATCAGCCCCAGCATTTT | CASRVEGLSNQPQHF
NA | TRBJ1-5 | TRBV19 | few | TGTGCCAGTAGTAATAACGGGTTTAGCAATCAGCCCCAGCATTTT | CASSNNGFSNQPQHF
NA | TRBJ1-2 | TRBV19 | NA | TGTGCCAGTAGCCCCCCGGGCAGGGGATGGGGTGGCTACACCTTC | CASSPPGRGWGGYTF
NA | TRBJ1-3 | TRBV2 | once | TGTGCCAGCAGTGTATACCCCCCCTCTGGAAACACCATATATTTT | CASSVYPPSGNTIYF
TRBD2 | TRBJ2-3 | TRBV5-1 | NA | TGCGCCAGCAGCTCAGGGTCTAGCGGGGGGGTAACAGATACGCAGTATTTT | CASSSGSSGGVTDTQYF
TRBD1 | TRBJ1-2 | TRBV9 | NA | TGTGCCAGCAGCGCCGCCGGGACAGACCCCTCCTATGGCTACACCTTC | CASSAAGTDPSYGYTF
TRBD1 | TRBJ1-1 | TRBV11-1 | NA | TGTGCCAGCAGCTTTCGGACAGGGAGAAACACTGAAGCTTTCTTT | CASSFRTGRNTEAFF
NA | TRBJ1-3 | TRBV30 | NA | TGTGCCTGGAGTCGCCTCTCTGGAAACACCATATATTTT | CAWSRLSGNTIYF
TRBD1 | TRBJ2-3 | TRBV5-1 | many | TGCGCCAGCAGCCGAACAGGGGATACGGCAGATACGCAGTATTTT | CASSRTGDTADTQYF
TRBD1 | TRBJ1-6 | TRBV30 | few | TGTGCCTGGAGTGTAATTGGGGGACAGGAGAATTCACCCCTCCACTTT | CAWSVIGGQENSPLHF
NA | TRBJ1-1 | TRBV18 | NA | TGTGCCAGCCAAAACACCCTTGAAGCTTTCTTT | CASQNTLEAFF
NA | TRBJ1-2 | TRBV19 | NA | TGTGCCAGCCATGCTCATAACTATGGCTACACCTTC | CASHAHNYGYTF
NA | TRBJ1-2 | TRBV7-3 | NA | TGTGCCAGCAGCTTAACCCCTGGTGATGGCTACACCTTC | CASSLTPGDGYTF